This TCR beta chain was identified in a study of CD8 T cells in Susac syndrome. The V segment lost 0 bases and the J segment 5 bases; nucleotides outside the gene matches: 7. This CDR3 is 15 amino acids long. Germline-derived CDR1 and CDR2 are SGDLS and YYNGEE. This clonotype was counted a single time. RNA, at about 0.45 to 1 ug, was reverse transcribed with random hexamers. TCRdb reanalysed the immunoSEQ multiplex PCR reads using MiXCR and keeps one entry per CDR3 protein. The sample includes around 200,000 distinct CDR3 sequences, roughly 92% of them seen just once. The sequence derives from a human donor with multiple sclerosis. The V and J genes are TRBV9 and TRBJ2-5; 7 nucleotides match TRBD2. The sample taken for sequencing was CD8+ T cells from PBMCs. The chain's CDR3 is CASSVGWGGRETQYF. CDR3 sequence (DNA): TGTGCCAGCAGCGTAGGTTGGGGGGGTAGGGAGACCCAGTACTTC.